This TCR beta chain was recorded in a study of T cell repertoires in cytomegalovirus infection. General observations from the study: HLA-C-restricted, CMV-specific TCR beta clonotypes were dominant ex vivo. Cumulative public TCR beta family frequency identified CMV carriers with the relevant HLA.

In TCRdb, the reads were re-called with MiXCR into one record per CDR3 protein. The table has about 770,000 distinct CDR3 sequences, approximately 32% seen once; the top ten hold less than 15%. The CDR3 runs 16 residues. Germline V lookup: CDR1 SEHNR, CDR2 FQNEAQ (reference sequence). Unmatched junction bases numbered 8, after V lost 4 bases and J lost 3 bases. This clonotype came up a few times. As yet, its antigen is unknown. The rearrangement links TRBV7-9 to TRBJ1-5; 8 positions agree with TRBD1. Specimen: cultured CD8+ T cells from PBMCs, collected from culture after CMV antigen stimulation. The origin of this receptor is a human donor in good health (CMV status not recorded). Some clones in this sample may be carry-over from other donors' samples. The CDR3 sequence: CASSSWTGQDNQPQHF. CDR3 DNA sequence: TGTGCCAGCAGCTCATGGACAGGGCAGGACAATCAGCCCCAGCATTTT. Based on the CDR3 plus reference TRBV7-9 and TRBJ1-5, the full variable domain is DTGVSQNPRHKITKRGQNVTFRCDPISEHNRLYWYRQTLGQGPEFLTYFQNEAQLEKSRLLSDRFSAERPKGSFSTLEIQRTEQGDSAMYLCASSSWTGQDNQPQHFGDGTRLSIL.